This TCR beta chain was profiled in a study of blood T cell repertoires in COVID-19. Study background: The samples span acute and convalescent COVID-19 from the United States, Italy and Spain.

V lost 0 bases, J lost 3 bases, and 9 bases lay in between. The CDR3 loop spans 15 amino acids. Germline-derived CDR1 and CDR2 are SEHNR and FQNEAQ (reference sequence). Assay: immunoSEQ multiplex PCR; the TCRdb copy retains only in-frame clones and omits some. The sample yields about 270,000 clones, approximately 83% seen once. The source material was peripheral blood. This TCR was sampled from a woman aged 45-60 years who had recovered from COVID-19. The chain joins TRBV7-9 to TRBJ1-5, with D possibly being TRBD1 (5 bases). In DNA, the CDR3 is TGTGCCAGCAGCTTAGCGGGGGGAGACAATCAGCCCCAGCATTTT. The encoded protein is CASSLAGGDNQPQHF.